This T cell receptor beta chain was captured by sequencing in a study of T cell responses to AZD1222 COVID-19 vaccine. Across the whole study: Second-dose schedules of about 4 or about 12 weeks were combined. Study-wide points: The peak T cell response came first, and repertoires were sampled only after it. Most donors were white British, females outnumbered males, and clonal diversity was possibly underestimated. CD4 TCRs linked to vaccination spanned spike, dominating at 160-218 and 743-854.

Clones were read by immunoSEQ multiplex PCR, and TCRdb kept only the in-frame ones, dropping some. The sample contains 100,000 or so clones, around 90% of which appear only once. In germline, CDR1 is SGHDT, CDR2 YYEEEE. This CDR3 contains 16 residues. V was clipped by 4 bases and J by 3 bases; unmatched bases: 7. A remark on this clone: What it binds is unknown.

This chain joins TRBV5-6 and TRBJ2-3; TRBD2 aligns across 11 bases. Sequenced here: peripheral blood, sampled on day 0 of AZD1222 vaccination. The TCR comes from an adult in good health. DNA of the CDR3: TGTGCCAGCAGCCTTCTAGCGGGGGGTTCGACAGATACGCAGTATTTT. This gives the protein CASSLLAGGSTDTQYF.